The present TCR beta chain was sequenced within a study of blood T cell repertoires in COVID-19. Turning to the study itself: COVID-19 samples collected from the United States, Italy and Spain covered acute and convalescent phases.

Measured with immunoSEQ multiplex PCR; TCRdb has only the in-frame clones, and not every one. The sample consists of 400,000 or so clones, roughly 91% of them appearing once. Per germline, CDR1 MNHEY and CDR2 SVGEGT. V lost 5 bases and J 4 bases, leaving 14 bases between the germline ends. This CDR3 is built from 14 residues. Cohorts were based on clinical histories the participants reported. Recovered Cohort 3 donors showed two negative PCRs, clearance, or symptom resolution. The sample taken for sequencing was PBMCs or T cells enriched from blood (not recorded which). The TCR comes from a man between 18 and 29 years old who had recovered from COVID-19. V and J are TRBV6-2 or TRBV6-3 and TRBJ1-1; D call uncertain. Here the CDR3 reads CASSGLGGSTEAFF. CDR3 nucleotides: TGTGCCAGCAGTGGATTAGGCGGGAGCACTGAAGCTTTCTTT.